These T cell receptor beta chains were read from a single sample in a study of cytomegalovirus exposure and HLA in healthy donors. Clones were sequenced by immunoSEQ multiplex PCR, and TCRdb holds only the in-frame ones, with some missing. This table holds about 140,000 clones, more than 70% found once. Sequencing was performed on PBMCs. These receptors all come from a male donor in good health and CMV-seronegative. CDR3s include the opening cysteine and the closing phenylalanine or tryptophan. The D gene is left open where the match is weak. Size is omitted from some rows. Given values are once, few, many or a class for expanded clones.

clone size	V gene	J gene	D gene	CDR3 protein	CDR3 DNA
NA	TRBV2	TRBJ1-1	NA	CASRVERAKPLNTEAFF	TGTGCCAGCAGGGTTGAGAGGGCCAAACCCCTGAACACTGAAGCTTTCTTT
NA	TRBV18	TRBJ1-5	NA	CASSPPNRQPQHF	TGTGCCAGCTCACCCCCGAACCGGCAGCCCCAGCATTTT
NA	TRBV2	TRBJ1-5	TRBD1	CASSEQGGPQHF	TGTGCCAGCAGTGAACAGGGGGGGCCCCAGCATTTT
NA	TRBV12-5	TRBJ2-5	NA	CASGPGGLEETQYF	TGTGCTAGTGGACCCGGCGGGCTTGAAGAGACCCAGTACTTC
NA	TRBV5-4	TRBJ2-5	NA	CASSLARQETQYF	TGTGCCAGCAGCTTGGCCCGTCAAGAGACCCAGTACTTC
few	TRBV10-1	TRBJ2-5	NA	CASSRQLQETQYF	TGCGCCAGCAGCCGACAGCTCCAAGAGACCCAGTACTTC
NA	TRBV19	TRBJ1-3	NA	CASSIPRDSGNTIYF	TGTGCCAGTAGTATACCCAGGGACTCTGGAAACACCATATATTTT
once	TRBV19	TRBJ1-5	NA	CASSIRDNNQPQHF	TGTGCCAGTAGTATAAGGGACAACAATCAGCCCCAGCATTTT
NA	TRBV11-3	TRBJ2-7	NA	CASSLDAPTTYEQYF	TGTGCCAGCAGCTTAGACGCACCTACCACCTACGAGCAGTACTTC
NA	TRBV10-3	TRBJ2-2	NA	CATRDTSPNTGELFF	TGTGCCACTCGGGACACCTCTCCGAACACCGGGGAGCTGTTTTTT
few	TRBV7-7	TRBJ1-1	NA	CASSRGPNTEAFF	TGTGCTAGCAGCAGGGGCCCGAACACTGAAGCTTTCTTT
NA	TRBV4-3	TRBJ1-1	TRBD1	CASSQDATGIFEAFF	TGCGCCAGCAGCCAAGACGCGACAGGGATATTTGAAGCTTTCTTT
few	TRBV5-1	TRBJ1-2	NA	CASSLVPANYGYTF	TGCGCCAGCAGCTTGGTTCCAGCTAACTATGGCTACACCTTC
NA	TRBV7-2	TRBJ2-3	NA	CASSFSGDRPTDTQYF	TGTGCCAGCAGCTTCTCGGGGGACCGACCCACAGATACGCAGTATTTT
NA	TRBV19	TRBJ1-6	NA	CATRQVPGSPLHF	TGTGCCACCCGACAGGTTCCCGGATCACCCCTCCACTTT
NA	TRBV5-6	TRBJ2-7	TRBD1	CASSHKQGNVLVCF	TGTGCCAGCAGCCATAAACAGGGGAACGTTTTAGTGTGTTTC
NA	TRBV20-1	TRBJ1-1	NA	CSSRTAEAFF	TGCAGTTCCCGGACAGCTGAAGCTTTCTTT
NA	TRBV5-5	TRBJ1-5	TRBD1	CASRRTGGADQPQHF	TGTGCCAGCAGACGGACAGGGGGCGCGGATCAGCCCCAGCATTTT
NA	TRBV19	TRBJ2-1	NA	CASRPTGSSYNEQFF	TGTGCCAGCCGGCCTACAGGGAGCTCCTACAATGAGCAGTTCTTC
NA	TRBV7-2	TRBJ2-5	NA	CASSLARSNKTQYF	TGTGCCAGCAGCTTAGCGCGATCGAATAAGACCCAGTACTTC
NA	TRBV30	TRBJ2-7	NA	CAWAGGRGAAYEQYF	TGTGCCTGGGCGGGCGGCCGCGGGGCGGCTTACGAGCAGTACTTC
NA	TRBV30	TRBJ2-7	TRBD1	CAWRPAPGQGSYEQYF	TGTGCCTGGAGACCTGCGCCGGGACAGGGGTCCTACGAGCAGTACTTC
NA	TRBV10-3	TRBJ2-7	TRBD1	CAISESTGQGAKEQYF	TGTGCCATCAGTGAGTCGACGGGACAGGGGGCCAAAGAGCAGTACTTC
NA	TRBV9	TRBJ1-6	NA	CASSVSPSYNSPLHF	TGTGCCAGCAGCGTATCCCCATCCTATAATTCACCCCTCCACTTT
NA	TRBV7-9	TRBJ2-1	TRBD2	CASSLAGLVNEQFF	TGTGCCAGCAGCTTAGCGGGACTAGTTAATGAGCAGTTCTTC
NA	TRBV7-2	TRBJ2-7	TRBD1	CASSSGQGKGYEQYF	TGTGCCAGCAGCTCGGGACAGGGCAAAGGTTACGAGCAGTACTTC
few	TRBV19	TRBJ2-6	NA	CASSLEGSGANVLTF	TGTGCCAGTAGCCTTGAGGGCTCTGGGGCCAACGTCCTGACTTTC
NA	TRBV7-9	TRBJ2-3	TRBD2	CASSLVGSGGTDTQYF	TGTGCCAGCAGCTTAGTAGGGAGCGGGGGCACAGATACGCAGTATTTT
NA	TRBV10-3	TRBJ1-2	TRBD1	CAIMGQGTNYGYTF	TGTGCCATCATGGGACAGGGGACTAACTATGGCTACACCTTC
NA	TRBV18	TRBJ1-6	TRBD1	CASSPVTGSNSPLHF	TGTGCCAGCTCGCCCGTGACAGGGAGTAATTCACCCCTCCACTTT
NA	TRBV11-3	TRBJ1-1	NA	CASSLKVGGRGEAFF	TGTGCCAGCAGCTTAAAGGTCGGAGGGAGAGGCGAAGCTTTCTTT
NA	TRBV4-2	TRBJ2-1	TRBD2	CASSQDAASGSYNEQFF	TGTGCCAGCAGCCAAGATGCGGCTAGCGGATCCTACAATGAGCAGTTCTTC
NA	TRBV9	TRBJ1-2	NA	CASSVAPGDGQNGYTF	TGTGCCAGCAGCGTAGCTCCAGGGGACGGACAGAATGGCTACACCTTC
NA	TRBV2	TRBJ2-1	TRBD1	CASTTGGSPYNEQFF	TGTGCCAGCACCACAGGGGGTTCCCCCTACAATGAGCAGTTCTTC
once	TRBV7-2	TRBJ2-7	NA	CASSLGLAPYEQYF	TGTGCCAGCAGCTTAGGGCTAGCCCCCTACGAGCAGTACTTC
NA	TRBV9	TRBJ2-5	NA	CASSVGTAQETQYF	TGTGCCAGCAGCGTAGGTACAGCTCAAGAGACCCAGTACTTC
NA	TRBV7-9	TRBJ2-3	TRBD2	CASSSSSGGTDTQYF	TGTGCCAGCAGCTCATCTAGCGGGGGGACAGATACGCAGTATTTT
NA	TRBV5-4	TRBJ2-7	TRBD1	CASSLGQGIGEQYF	TGTGCCAGCAGCTTGGGACAGGGGATTGGCGAGCAGTACTTC
NA	TRBV2	TRBJ1-1	NA	CAGGQFMNTEAFF	TGTGCCGGAGGACAGTTTATGAACACTGAAGCTTTCTTT
few	TRBV18	TRBJ1-1	NA	CASSRSRGDTEAFF	TGTGCCAGCTCACGGAGCAGGGGAGACACTGAAGCTTTCTTT
NA	TRBV15	TRBJ1-5	NA	CATSRDRAGWTNQPQHF	TGTGCCACCAGCAGAGATCGGGCAGGGTGGACCAATCAGCCCCAGCATTTT
few	TRBV30	TRBJ1-1	NA	CAWRRLNTEAFF	TGTGCCTGGAGGCGGCTGAACACTGAAGCTTTCTTT
NA	TRBV18	TRBJ2-3	TRBD1	CASSPNQGEDTQYF	TGTGCCAGCTCACCTAACCAGGGGGAAGATACGCAGTATTTT
NA	TRBV29-1	TRBJ1-2	NA	CSVDEEAPAGYTF	TGCAGCGTTGACGAGGAGGCCCCAGCGGGCTACACCTTC
once	TRBV30	TRBJ1-5	TRBD1	CAWSGQGSNQPQHF	TGTGCCTGGTCGGGACAGGGCAGCAATCAGCCCCAGCATTTT
NA	TRBV5-1	TRBJ2-5	TRBD2	CASSLAGRGGLETQYF	TGCGCCAGCAGCTTGGCTGGGCGGGGGGGCCTGGAGACCCAGTACTTC
NA	TRBV7-9	TRBJ2-7	NA	CASSPGASGTYEQYF	TGTGCCAGCAGCCCAGGGGCTAGCGGAACCTACGAGCAGTACTTC
NA	TRBV7-2	TRBJ2-7	NA	CASMGSRSSYEQYF	TGTGCCAGCATGGGCTCCAGAAGCTCCTACGAGCAGTACTTC
NA	TRBV4-3	TRBJ1-1	TRBD1	CASSQLGGHTEAFF	TGCGCCAGCAGCCAACTAGGGGGCCACACTGAAGCTTTCTTT
NA	TRBV27	TRBJ2-1	TRBD2	CASSLGGDRYNEQFF	TGTGCCAGCAGCTTGGGAGGGGACCGGTACAATGAGCAGTTCTTC
NA	TRBV11-2	TRBJ2-2	TRBD2	CASSPWTSGGRNTGELFF	TGTGCCAGCAGCCCCTGGACTAGCGGGGGCCGGAACACCGGGGAGCTGTTTTTT
few	TRBV21-1	TRBJ1-3	NA	CASSSYKVVAGEENTIYF	TGTGCCAGCAGTTCGTATAAAGTGGTCGCAGGGGAAGAAAACACCATATATTTT
NA	TRBV4-3	TRBJ1-2	TRBD1	CASSQLDRGLGGYTF	TGCGCCAGCAGCCAGCTCGACAGGGGCTTAGGGGGCTACACCTTC
NA	TRBV6-5	TRBJ1-4	NA	CASSEGTVNEKLFF	TGTGCCAGCAGTGAAGGAACAGTCAATGAAAAACTGTTTTTT